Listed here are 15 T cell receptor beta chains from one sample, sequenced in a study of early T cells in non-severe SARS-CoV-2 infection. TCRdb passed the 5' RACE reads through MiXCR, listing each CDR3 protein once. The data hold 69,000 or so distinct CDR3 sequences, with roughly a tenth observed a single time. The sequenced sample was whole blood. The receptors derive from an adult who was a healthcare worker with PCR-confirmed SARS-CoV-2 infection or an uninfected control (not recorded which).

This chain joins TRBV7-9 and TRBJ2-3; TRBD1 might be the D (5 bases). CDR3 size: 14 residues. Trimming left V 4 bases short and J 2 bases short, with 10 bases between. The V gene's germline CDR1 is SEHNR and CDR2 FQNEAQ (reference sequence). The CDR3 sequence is CASSSTGYTDTQYF. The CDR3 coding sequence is TGTGCCAGCAGCTCCACAGGTTACACAGATACGCAGTATTTT.

The CDR3 sequence is CASSIRTGGYEQFF. In nucleotides, the CDR3 is TGTGCCAGTAGTATTCGGACAGGGGGCTATGAGCAGTTCTTC. The chain has TRBV19 and TRBJ2-1; TRBD1 matches at 11 bases. The V gene end was trimmed by 3 bases and the J gene end by 8 bases; junction bases not matched to a gene: 3. CDR3 length equals 14 residues. Germline V gene lookup returns CDR1 LNHDA and CDR2 SQIVND (reference sequence).

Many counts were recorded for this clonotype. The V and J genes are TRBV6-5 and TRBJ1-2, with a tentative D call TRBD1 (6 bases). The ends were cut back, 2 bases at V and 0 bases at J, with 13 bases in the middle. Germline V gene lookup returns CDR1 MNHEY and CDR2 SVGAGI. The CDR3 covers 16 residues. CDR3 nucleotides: TGTGCCAGCAGTTACGGCGGAGGGGGAGCTAACTATGGCTACACCTTC. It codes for CASSYGGGGANYGYTF.

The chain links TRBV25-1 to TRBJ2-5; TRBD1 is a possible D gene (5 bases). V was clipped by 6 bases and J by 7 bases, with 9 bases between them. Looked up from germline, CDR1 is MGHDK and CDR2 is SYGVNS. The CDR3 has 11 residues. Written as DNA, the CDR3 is TGTGCCAGCAGGGTTGACAGGACCCAGTACTTC. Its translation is CASRVDRTQYF.

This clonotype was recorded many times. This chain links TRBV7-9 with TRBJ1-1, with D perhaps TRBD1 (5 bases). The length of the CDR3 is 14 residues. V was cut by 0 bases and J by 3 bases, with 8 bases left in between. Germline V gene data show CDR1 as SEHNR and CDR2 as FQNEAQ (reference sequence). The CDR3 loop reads CASSLAGAYTEAFF. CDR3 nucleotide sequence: TGTGCCAGCAGCTTAGCCGGGGCTTACACTGAAGCTTTCTTT. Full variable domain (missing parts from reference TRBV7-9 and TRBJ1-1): DTGVSQNPRHKITKRGQNVTFRCDPISEHNRLYWYRQTLGQGPEFLTYFQNEAQLEKSRLLSDRFSAERPKGSFSTLEIQRTEQGDSAMYLCASSLAGAYTEAFFGQGTRLTVV.

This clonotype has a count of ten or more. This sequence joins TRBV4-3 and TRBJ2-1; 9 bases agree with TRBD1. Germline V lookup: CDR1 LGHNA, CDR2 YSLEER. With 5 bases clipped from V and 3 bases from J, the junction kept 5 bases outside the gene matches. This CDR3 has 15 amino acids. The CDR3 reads CASSTRTGVYNEQFF. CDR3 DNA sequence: TGCGCCAGCAGCACTCGGACAGGGGTCTACAATGAGCAGTTCTTC.

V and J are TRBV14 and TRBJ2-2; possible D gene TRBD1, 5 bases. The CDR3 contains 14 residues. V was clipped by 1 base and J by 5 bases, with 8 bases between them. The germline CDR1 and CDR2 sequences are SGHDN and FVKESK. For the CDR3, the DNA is TGTGCCAGCAGCCAAGCAAGGGGAACCGGGGAGCTGTTTTTT. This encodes CASSQARGTGELFF. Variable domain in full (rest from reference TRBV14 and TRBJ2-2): EAGVTQFPSHSVIEKGQTVTLRCDPISGHDNLYWYRRVMGKEIKFLLHFVKESKQDESGMPNNRFLAERTGGTYSTLKVQPAELEDSGVYFCASSQARGTGELFFGEGSRLTVL.

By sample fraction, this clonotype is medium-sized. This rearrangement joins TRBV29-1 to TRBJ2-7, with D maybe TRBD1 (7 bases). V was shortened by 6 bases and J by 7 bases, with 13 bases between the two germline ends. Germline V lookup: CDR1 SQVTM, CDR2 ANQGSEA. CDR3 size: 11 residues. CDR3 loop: CSVQGDLEQYF. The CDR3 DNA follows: TGCAGCGTCCAGGGGGACTTGGAGCAGTACTTC.

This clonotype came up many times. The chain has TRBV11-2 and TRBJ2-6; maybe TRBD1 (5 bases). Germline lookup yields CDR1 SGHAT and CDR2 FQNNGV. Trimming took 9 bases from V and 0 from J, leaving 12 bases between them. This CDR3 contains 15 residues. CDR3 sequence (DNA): TGTGCCAGAGGGGCCCTAGGCTCTGGGGCCAACGTCCTGACTTTC. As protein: CARGALGSGANVLTF.

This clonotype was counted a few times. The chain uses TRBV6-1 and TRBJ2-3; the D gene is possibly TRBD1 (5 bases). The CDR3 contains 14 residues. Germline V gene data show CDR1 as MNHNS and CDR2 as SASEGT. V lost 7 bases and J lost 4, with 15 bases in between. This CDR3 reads CASTNYDRADTQYF. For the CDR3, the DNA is TGTGCCAGCACCAATTACGACAGAGCAGATACGCAGTATTTT.

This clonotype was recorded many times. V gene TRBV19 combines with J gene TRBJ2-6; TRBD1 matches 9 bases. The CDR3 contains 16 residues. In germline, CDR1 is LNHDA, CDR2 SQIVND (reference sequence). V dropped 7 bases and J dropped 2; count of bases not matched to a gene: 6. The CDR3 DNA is TGTGCCAGTAAACAGGGGGCGGAGACTGGGGCCAACGTCCTGACTTTC. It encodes CASKQGAETGANVLTF.

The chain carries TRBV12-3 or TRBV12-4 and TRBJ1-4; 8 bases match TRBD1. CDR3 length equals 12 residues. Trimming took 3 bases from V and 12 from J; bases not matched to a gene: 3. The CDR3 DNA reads TGTGCCAGCAGTTTTCAGGGGGCGGAACTGTTTTTT. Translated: CASSFQGAELFF.

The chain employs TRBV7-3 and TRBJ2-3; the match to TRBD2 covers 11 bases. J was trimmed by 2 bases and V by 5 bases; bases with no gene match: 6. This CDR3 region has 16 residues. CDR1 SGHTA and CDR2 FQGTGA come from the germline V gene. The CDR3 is CASSPRLAGPTDTQYF. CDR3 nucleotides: TGTGCCAGCAGCCCCCGACTAGCGGGACCCACAGATACGCAGTATTTT.

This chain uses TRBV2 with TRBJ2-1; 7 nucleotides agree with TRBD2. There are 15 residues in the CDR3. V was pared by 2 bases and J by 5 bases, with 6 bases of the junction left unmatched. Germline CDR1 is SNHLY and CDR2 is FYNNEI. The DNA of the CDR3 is TGTGCCAGCAGTGAAACAGGACTAGAGCACAATGAGCAGTTCTTC. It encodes CASSETGLEHNEQFF.

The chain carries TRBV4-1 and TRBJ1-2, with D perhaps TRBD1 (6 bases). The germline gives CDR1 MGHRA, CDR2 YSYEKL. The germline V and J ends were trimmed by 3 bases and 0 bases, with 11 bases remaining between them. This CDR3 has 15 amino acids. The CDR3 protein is CASSQLRTANYGYTF. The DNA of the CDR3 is TGCGCCAGCAGCCAGCTGCGGACAGCTAACTATGGCTACACCTTC.